This T cell receptor beta chain was sequenced during a study of blood T cell repertoires in COVID-19. Germline CDR1 MDHEN, CDR2 SYDVKM. With 5 bases clipped from V and 2 bases from J, the junction kept 2 bases outside the gene matches. The CDR3 is made up of 14 amino acids. Only in-frame clones appear in the TCRdb table, and some are missing; sequencing was by immunoSEQ multiplex PCR. The sample lists 90,000 to 120,000 clones; over 80% were seen once. The chain is built from TRBV28 and TRBJ2-5; 10 bases are a match to TRBD2. Sequencing was done on a sample of peripheral blood. The TCR originated in a woman between 65 and 79 years old with acute or convalescent COVID-19. The DNA for the CDR3 is TGTGCCAGCAGTGGGACTAGCGATCAAGAGACCCAGTACTTC. Its protein product is CASSGTSDQETQYF.